These 12 T cell receptor beta chains came from one sample sequenced in a study of glioma-infiltrating T cells. Amplification of TCR alpha and beta CDR3 regions from RNA used iRepertoire nested multiplex PCR. TCRdb passed the multiplex PCR reads through MiXCR, listing each CDR3 protein once. The sample contains a few hundred thousand distinct CDR3 sequences, about two fifths of which appear only once. The sample taken for sequencing was glioma tissue, nonneoplastic brain tissue, or PBMCs (not recorded which). Every receptor here comes from a human donor with low-grade glioma or glioblastoma, undergoing nonglioma brain surgery, or in good health (not recorded which).

This clonotype was observed a single time. This sequence joins TRBV18 and TRBJ1-1; D might be TRBD1 (5 bases). Germline V gives CDR1 KGHSH, CDR2 LQKENI. The CDR3 sequence is 14 residues long. V lost 2 bases and J 4 bases, leaving 11 bases between the germline ends. The CDR3 protein is CASSPNPGGTEAFF. The CDR3 region has the DNA TGTGCCAGCTCACCAAACCCGGGGGGCACTGAAGCTTTCTTT.

The rearrangement uses TRBV4-2 and TRBJ2-3; D unclear. Trimming left V 0 bases short and J 4 bases short, with 17 bases between. The CDR3 consists of 17 residues. CDR1 and CDR2 from the germline V gene are LGHNA and YNFKEQ. CDR3 nucleotide sequence: TGTGCCAGCAGCCAAGATTTAGGAACACCAAGGGCAGATACGCAGTATTTT. Translating gives CASSQDLGTPRADTQYF.

The chain has TRBV12-3 or TRBV12-4 and TRBJ2-1, with a tentative D call TRBD2 (5 bases). This CDR3 region has 14 residues. Trimming took off 3 bases at V and 7 bases at J, with 13 bases between the two ends. DNA of the CDR3: TGTGCCAGCAGTTTTTGGGTGGGAGAAAATGAGCAGTTCTTC. Its translation: CASSFWVGENEQFF.

This clonotype was counted ten times or more. This rearrangement joins TRBV7-2 to TRBJ2-1, with a possible D match to TRBD1 (6 bases). The ends were cut back, 5 bases at V and 3 bases at J, with 11 bases in the middle. The CDR3 loop spans 14 amino acids. Germline CDR1 reads SGHTA; CDR2 reads FQGNSA. This CDR3 is CASSGTQGYNEQFF. The CDR3 DNA is TGTGCCAGCAGCGGAACACAGGGCTACAATGAGCAGTTCTTC.

As concerns this clonotype: One junction end does not reproduce the germline sequence, and a read error may be involved. This rearrangement joins TRBV7-2 to TRBJ1-1; D possibly corresponds to TRBD1 (5 bases). From germline, CDR1 is SGHTA and CDR2 FQGNSA. The CDR3 runs 12 residues. The CDR3 loop is CASRGGNTKAFF. The CDR3, as DNA: TGTGCCAGCAGGGGGGGGAACACTAAAGCTTTCTTT.

This clonotype was seen repeatedly, ten times or more. This chain connects TRBV25-1 to TRBJ1-2; 9 bases map to TRBD1. This CDR3 region has 15 residues. The J segment lost 7 bases and the V segment lost 4 bases, leaving 10 bases of the junction unmatched. Germline lookup yields CDR1 MGHDK and CDR2 SYGVNS. CDR3: CASSGGQGTALGYTF. The CDR3 bases are TGTGCCAGCAGTGGGGGACAGGGTACCGCTCTTGGCTACACCTTC.

This clonotype was detected only a few times. CDR3 in DNA: TGTGCCAGCAGTGTTCTAGGACAGGAGGATTCACCCCTCCACTTT. Protein sequence: CASSVLGQEDSPLHF. The J gene is TRBJ1-6, the V gene TRBV2; 7 bases agree with TRBD1. In germline, CDR1 is SNHLY, CDR2 FYNNEI. The V segment lost 4 bases and the J segment 8 bases; nucleotides outside the gene matches: 8. The CDR3 runs 15 residues.

This clonotype was recorded at least ten times. The chain uses TRBV27 and TRBJ2-6; the D gene is possibly TRBD1 (5 bases). V was shortened by 6 bases and J by 4 bases, with 7 bases between the two germline ends. The germline V gene has CDR1 MNHEY and CDR2 SMNVEV (reference sequence). The CDR3 is made up of 13 amino acids. The CDR3 nucleotides are TGTGCCAGCAGAGGGGCCGGGGCCAACGTCCTGACTTTC. It translates to CASRGAGANVLTF. The whole variable domain, remainder taken from reference TRBV27 and TRBJ2-6, is EAQVTQNPRYLITVTGKKLTVTCSQNMNHEYMSWYRQDPGLGLRQIYYSMNVEVTDKGDVPEGYKVSRKEKRNFPLILESPSPNQTSLYFCASRGAGANVLTFGAGSRLTVL.

Concerning this clonotype itself: Since a much larger clone is just one base distant, this may be a read error. CDR3 region: CASSEYQGGSYEQYF. In DNA form, the CDR3 reads TGTGCCAGCAGTGAATACCAGGGGGGCTCCTACGAGCAGTACTTC. The chain links TRBV25-1 to TRBJ2-7; weak D call: TRBD1 (7 bases). V shed 0 bases and J shed 0 bases, with 9 bases lying between them. Per germline, CDR1 MGHDK and CDR2 SYGVNS. CDR3 length equals 15 residues.

DNA of the CDR3: TGCAGTGCCGAGAGTGGTAGCGGGCCGAGCTCCTACAATGAGCAGTTCTTC. Translated, it gives CSAESGSGPSSYNEQFF. The genes are TRBV20-1 and TRBJ2-1; 7 positions match TRBD2. V lost 6 bases, J lost 0 bases, and 14 bases stayed unmatched. This CDR3 contains 17 residues. Germline V gives CDR1 DFQATT, CDR2 SNEGSKA (reference sequence).

Of note for this clonotype: This clone may be a read error of a much larger clone one base away. The J gene is TRBJ2-7, the V gene TRBV27; no clear D gene. The V gene lost 3 bases and the J gene lost 7 bases, with 16 bases spanning the gap. CDR1 is MNHEY and CDR2 is SMNVEV in the germline V gene (reference sequence). This CDR3 spans 14 amino acids. The chain's CDR3 is CASSFPGPTNEQYF. DNA for the CDR3: TGTGCCAGCAGTTTTCCGGGCCCAACTAATGAGCAGTACTTC.

To note about this clonotype: Because the CDR3 is missing its conserved closing phenylalanine or tryptophan, this is likely a read error. No DNA is shown, since the ends of the CDR3 on it are uncertain; the CDR3 is the one TCRdb lists. CDR3 loop: CASSLFGTTTDTRYI. The chain is built from TRBV7-2 and TRBJ2-3; the table's D call TRBD1 went unverified against the DNA. The CDR3 is 15 amino acids long, termini counted. Germline V gene data show CDR1 as SGHTA and CDR2 as FQGNSA.